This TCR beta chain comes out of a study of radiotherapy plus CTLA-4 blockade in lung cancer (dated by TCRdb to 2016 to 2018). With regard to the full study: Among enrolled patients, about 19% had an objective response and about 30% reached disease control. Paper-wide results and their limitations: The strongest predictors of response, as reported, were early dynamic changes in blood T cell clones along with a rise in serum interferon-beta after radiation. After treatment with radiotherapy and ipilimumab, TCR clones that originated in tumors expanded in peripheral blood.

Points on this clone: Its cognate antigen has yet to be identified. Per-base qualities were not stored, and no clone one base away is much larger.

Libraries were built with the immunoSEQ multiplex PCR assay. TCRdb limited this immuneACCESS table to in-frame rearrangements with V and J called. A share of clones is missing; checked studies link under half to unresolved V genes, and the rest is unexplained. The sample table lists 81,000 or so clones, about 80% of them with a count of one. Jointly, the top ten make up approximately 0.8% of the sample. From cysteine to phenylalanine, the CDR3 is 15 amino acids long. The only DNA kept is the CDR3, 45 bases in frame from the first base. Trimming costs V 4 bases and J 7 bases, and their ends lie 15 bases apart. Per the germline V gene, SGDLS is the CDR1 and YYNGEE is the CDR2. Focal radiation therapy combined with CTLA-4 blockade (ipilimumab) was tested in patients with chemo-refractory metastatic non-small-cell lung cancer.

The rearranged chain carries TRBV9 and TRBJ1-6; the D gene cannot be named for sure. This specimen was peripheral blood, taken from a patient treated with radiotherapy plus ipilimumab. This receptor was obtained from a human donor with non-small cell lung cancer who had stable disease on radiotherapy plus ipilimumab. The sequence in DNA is TGTGCCAGCAGCCCTACCGCCCAGGAGAATTCACCCCTCCACTTT. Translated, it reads CASSPTAQENSPLHF.